This TCR beta chain was sequenced in a study of human thymus T cells (dated by TCRdb to the early 2020s). For context, the study as a whole: TCR alpha and beta repertoires from about 8 infant thymus samples and a few related peripheral blood samples were characterized in the study. Donor ages ranging from roughly 6 to 244 days were recorded, and 5 to 7 male and a couple of female infants were included in the cohort.

Broad study findings and their caveats: On average, thymus samples yielded roughly 770,000 unique TCRB clonotypes, whereas blood samples yielded about 80,000. Biased V and J gene segment usage appeared to be present in both thymic and peripheral blood repertoires.

The immunoSEQ multiplex PCR assay was used to amplify the TCRB and TCRAD loci from a standardized amount of quality-controlled genomic DNA. Amplicons spanned the V(D)J region at a length sufficient to cover the CDR3 and identify V and J genes. Amplicon sequencing was performed on an Illumina platform through the commercial immunoSEQ service. Under the source paper's analysis protocol: Primer bias and sequencing errors were corrected as previously described, and TCRAD and TCRB were defined on the basis of the IMGT database. immunoSEQ Analyzer 3.0 and VDJTools were used for repertoire analysis, which covered basic statistics, V/J segment usage, diversity estimates, rarefaction and pairwise overlap. Diversity was estimated with Chao1, ChaoE, Efron-Thisted, Shannon and inverse Simpson indices, and also on datasets down-sampled to the smallest sample. Repertoire overlap was assessed by strict matching of CDR3 nucleotide sequence, V gene and J gene, and clustering was done by Jaccard-based multidimensional scaling. TCRdb limited this immuneACCESS table to in-frame rearrangements with V and J called. A share of clones is missing; checked studies link under half to unresolved V genes, and the rest is unexplained. V, J and clone size reflect that table, while D and trimming were determined from the DNA. The sample table lists approximately 46,000 clones, 85% to 95% of them with a count of one. About 0.16% of the sample is taken by the ten largest.

The donors were immunologically healthy infants in Finland who had open corrective cardiac surgery for congenital heart defects. For four of the eight donors, a small roughly 0.45-1 mL aliquot of peripheral blood was collected during surgery. For the blood samples, genomic DNA was extracted from all available leukocytes instead of from a set number of cells. Erythrocytes were removed from blood with ACK lysis buffer, and the leukocytes were stored as pellets at -70 °C. A QIAsymphony instrument was used to extract genomic DNA from the frozen cell pellets. A remark on this clone: Its specific antigen is unknown. No much larger clonotype is one base removed from it; base qualities were not supplied.

There are 14 amino acids in the CDR3, from cysteine to phenylalanine inclusive. Just CDR3 DNA is preserved here, 42 bases in frame from base 1. V is shortened by 5 bases, J by 5 bases, and the region joining them spans 16 bases. CDR1 GTSNPN and CDR2 SVGIG were looked up in the germline V gene (reference sequence). The sequence links TRBV30 to TRBJ2-1; the D call is tentative, TRBD1 or TRBD2, as each matches 5 bases. This clonotype was sampled from a girl in the first two years of life with a congenital heart defect but otherwise immunologically healthy. Source material: blood. The CDR3 reads CAWGPGPSHNEQFF. The DNA sequence is as follows: TGTGCCTGGGGCCCGGGACCCTCGCACAATGAGCAGTTCTTC.